These T cell receptor beta chains were read from a single sample in a study of blood T cell repertoires in COVID-19. Here immunoSEQ multiplex PCR was the method, and the copy in TCRdb shows in-frame clones only, minus some. The sample contains about 470,000 clones, approximately 90% of which appear only once. The source material was PBMCs or T cells enriched from blood (not recorded which). These receptors came from a woman under 30 who had recovered from COVID-19. The conserved cysteine and the conserved F or W are not part of the CDR3 here. Each record gives: CDR3 protein, V gene, J gene, clone size. For some rows the clone size is stated as once, few or many, or as a class when expanded; others skip it.

cdr3_aa: ASSHGTGGIQY
v_call: TRBV4-1
j_call: .
clone_size: .

cdr3_aa: ASSWGGAVDHQPQH
v_call: TRBV5-6
j_call: TRBJ1-5
clone_size: .

cdr3_aa: ASSFPTGEQF
v_call: TRBV27
j_call: TRBJ2-1
clone_size: .

cdr3_aa: ATSSHPTGSSYNEQF
v_call: TRBV15
j_call: TRBJ2-1
clone_size: .

cdr3_aa: ASSLEAGGGYT
v_call: TRBV5-1
j_call: TRBJ1-2
clone_size: .

cdr3_aa: ASSLGSGDNTEAF
v_call: TRBV5-1
j_call: TRBJ1-1
clone_size: .

cdr3_aa: ATSDVDRGDTQY
v_call: TRBV24-1
j_call: TRBJ2-3
clone_size: once

cdr3_aa: ASTGGEKLF
v_call: TRBV12-3/TRBV12-4
j_call: TRBJ1-4
clone_size: few

cdr3_aa: ASLADNLNTEAF
v_call: TRBV2
j_call: TRBJ1-1
clone_size: once

cdr3_aa: SASVPGTSPSTDTQY
v_call: TRBV20-1
j_call: TRBJ2-3
clone_size: .

cdr3_aa: ASSQYTEGNSPLH
v_call: TRBV14
j_call: TRBJ1-6
clone_size: .

cdr3_aa: AWMARRETEAF
v_call: TRBV30
j_call: TRBJ1-1
clone_size: .

cdr3_aa: ASSGEEAGTEAF
v_call: TRBV10-2
j_call: TRBJ1-1
clone_size: .

cdr3_aa: ASSVVSGTNEKLF
v_call: TRBV9
j_call: TRBJ1-4
clone_size: .

cdr3_aa: ASLAVNTEAF
v_call: TRBV6-5
j_call: TRBJ1-1
clone_size: .

cdr3_aa: AWSRSSGEAF
v_call: TRBV30
j_call: TRBJ1-1
clone_size: .

cdr3_aa: ASSPYLGGLGDEQY
v_call: TRBV18
j_call: TRBJ2-7
clone_size: .

cdr3_aa: ASSFGANEAF
v_call: TRBV12-3/TRBV12-4
j_call: TRBJ1-1
clone_size: once

cdr3_aa: SSRDRVTDTQY
v_call: TRBV29-1
j_call: TRBJ2-3
clone_size: .

cdr3_aa: ATSRGSGGQGTQY
v_call: TRBV15
j_call: TRBJ2-5
clone_size: .

cdr3_aa: ASSSTEAGGFTDTQY
v_call: TRBV7-9
j_call: TRBJ2-3
clone_size: .

cdr3_aa: ASSLAGGSSGSTGELF
v_call: TRBV5-4
j_call: TRBJ2-2
clone_size: .

cdr3_aa: ASAWQDPQPQH
v_call: TRBV19
j_call: TRBJ1-5
clone_size: once

cdr3_aa: ASSMSHSNQPQH
v_call: TRBV19
j_call: TRBJ1-5
clone_size: .

cdr3_aa: ASSYIGGAGELF
v_call: TRBV6-2/TRBV6-3
j_call: TRBJ2-2
clone_size: .

cdr3_aa: ASMTETNTEAF
v_call: TRBV2
j_call: TRBJ1-1
clone_size: few

cdr3_aa: AWSGSLQSEQF
v_call: TRBV30
j_call: TRBJ2-1
clone_size: .

cdr3_aa: ASSARQGPDSPLH
v_call: TRBV7-6
j_call: TRBJ1-6
clone_size: .

cdr3_aa: ASSRAGTEAF
v_call: TRBV6-2/TRBV6-3
j_call: TRBJ1-1
clone_size: .

cdr3_aa: ASSLAGGPIHPTDTQY
v_call: TRBV5-1
j_call: TRBJ2-3
clone_size: .

cdr3_aa: ASRAGVLSPLH
v_call: TRBV19
j_call: TRBJ1-6
clone_size: .

cdr3_aa: ASSLVVELAKNIQY
v_call: TRBV7-8
j_call: TRBJ2-4
clone_size: once